These 18 T cell receptor beta chains originate from one sample sequenced in a study of technical replicates of blood from several donors. This table comes from immunoSEQ multiplex PCR, and its TCRdb copy is limited to in-frame clones, with some not included. Seen here are roughly 80,000 clones, just under 95% observed once, and the top ten hold approximately 0.37%. Sequencing input: T cells isolated from PBMCs. These TCRs come from a human donor in good health.

The chain links TRBV16 to TRBJ2-7; 7 nucleotides agree with TRBD2. With 0 bases clipped from V and 5 bases from J, the junction kept 4 bases outside the gene matches. The CDR3 contains 14 residues. Germline V CDR1 and CDR2: KGHSY, FQNENV. The CDR3 reads CASSQSFGGDEQYF. CDR3 in DNA: TGTGCCAGCAGCCAATCGTTTGGGGGGGACGAGCAGTACTTC.

V gene TRBV7-6 combines with J gene TRBJ2-2, with 12 bases fitting TRBD2. Germline CDR1 reads SGHVS; CDR2 reads FNYEAQ. The CDR3 covers 15 residues. The J segment lost 5 bases and the V segment lost 5 bases, leaving 3 bases of the junction unmatched. CDR3 DNA sequence: TGTGCCAGCAGCGCACTAGCGGGAGGAACCGGGGAGCTGTTTTTT. Residues: CASSALAGGTGELFF.

The chain recombines TRBV7-9 with TRBJ1-5; D remains ambiguous. Germline CDR1 is SEHNR and CDR2 is FQNEAQ (reference sequence). Trimming took off 4 bases at V and 9 bases at J, with 13 bases between the two ends. This CDR3 is 13 amino acids long. This CDR3 reads CASSSESSTPQHF. In DNA, the CDR3 is TGTGCCAGCAGCTCGGAGAGCTCGACGCCCCAGCATTTT.

This sequence joins TRBV6-1 and TRBJ2-7, with TRBD2 matching over 9 bases. CDR3 length: 14 residues. Trimming removed 3 bases from V and 6 bases from J; junction bases left unmatched: 6. CDR1 MNHNS and CDR2 SASEGT come from the germline V gene. The CDR3 coding sequence is TGTGCCAGCAGTGATTTGCGGGAGGGCCCCGAGCAGTACTTC. Translating it yields CASSDLREGPEQYF.

This chain connects TRBV29-1 to TRBJ1-1; TRBD1 matches 8 bases. Germline CDR1 is SQVTM and CDR2 is ANQGSEA. The CDR3 has 14 residues. V lost 6 bases, J lost 3 bases, and 9 bases stayed unmatched. CDR3 bases: TGCAGCGTATTCGTCGGACAGGGCTACACTGAAGCTTTCTTT. This translates into CSVFVGQGYTEAFF.

This chain connects TRBV4-2 to TRBJ2-1; 11 nucleotides line up with TRBD2. Germline CDR1 LGHNA, CDR2 YNFKEQ. Trimming cost V 0 bases and J 7 bases; bases outside gene matches: 5. There are 16 residues in the CDR3. CDR3 residues: CASSQDRASGRNEQFF. The CDR3 DNA follows: TGTGCCAGCAGCCAAGATAGGGCTAGCGGGAGGAATGAGCAGTTCTTC.

CDR3 amino acids: CSVPGQTDYEQYF. CDR3 coding DNA: TGCAGCGTTCCGGGACAAACCGACTACGAGCAGTACTTC. This chain joins TRBV29-1 and TRBJ2-7; D is perhaps TRBD1 (6 bases). CDR3 size: 13 residues. The V and J ends lost 5 bases and 3 bases respectively, with 14 bases between them. Germline V gives CDR1 SQVTM, CDR2 ANQGSEA.

This chain connects TRBV7-2 to TRBJ1-1; TRBD1 agrees at 9 bases. After removal of 4 bases from V and 1 base from J, the junction contained 1 base not matched to a gene. The CDR3 spans 14 residues. Looked up from germline, CDR1 is SGHTA and CDR2 is FQGNSA. This CDR3 is CASSSTGGNTEAFF. CDR3 DNA sequence: TGTGCCAGCAGCTCGACAGGGGGGAACACTGAAGCTTTCTTT.

The genes are TRBV6-5 and TRBJ1-2; D is unresolved. The CDR3 is 12 residues long. The V gene's germline CDR1 is MNHEY and CDR2 SVGAGI. Trimming cost V 6 bases and J 5 bases, with 10 bases left between them. The CDR3 loop reads CASSQNTYGYTF. CDR3 DNA sequence: TGTGCCAGCAGCCAAAATACTTATGGCTACACCTTC.

V usage is TRBV4-3 and J usage is TRBJ1-3, with unresolved D. V was shortened by 2 bases and J by 4 bases, with 12 bases between the two germline ends. Germline values: CDR1 LGHNA, CDR2 YSLEER. This CDR3 has 15 amino acids. The CDR3 spells CASSQNTNAGNTIYF. The CDR3 DNA reads as TGCGCCAGCAGCCAAAACACGAACGCAGGAAACACCATATATTTT.

With regard to this clone: One end of the junction does not line up with germline, which may come from a read error. This sequence joins TRBV29-1 and TRBJ2-1; 12 nucleotides agree with TRBD2. The CDR3 is made up of 16 amino acids. Germline lookup yields CDR1 SQVTM and CDR2 ANQGSEA. The CDR3 here is CSVEDPTSGSYYEQFF. The CDR3 DNA sequence: TGCAGCGTTGAAGATCCGACTAGCGGGAGCTACTATGAGCAGTTCTTC.

J is TRBJ2-3 and V is TRBV13, with TRBD1 matching 7 bases. The V and J ends lost 2 bases and 0 bases, in that order; junction bases with no gene match: 8. The CDR3 loop spans 17 amino acids. Germline V gene lookup returns CDR1 PRHDT and CDR2 FYEKMQ (reference sequence). The DNA of the CDR3 is TGTGCCAGCAGCTTAAATTGGGGACAGCGTAGCACAGATACGCAGTATTTT. Translated, it gives CASSLNWGQRSTDTQYF.

This chain uses TRBV18 with TRBJ2-5, with a tentative D call TRBD1 (7 bases). The V end lost 3 bases, the J end lost 5 bases, and 10 bases lay between the germline ends. Germline CDR1 is KGHSH and CDR2 is LQKENI. The CDR3 runs 13 residues. The CDR3 sequence is CASSPTGTETQYF. CDR3 sequence (DNA): TGTGCCAGCTCACCGACAGGGACTGAGACCCAGTACTTC. Full variable domain (rest looked up from reference TRBV18 and TRBJ2-5): NAGVMQNPRHLVRRRGQEARLRCSPMKGHSHVYWYRQLPEEGLKFMVYLQKENIIDESGMPKERFSAEFPKEGPSILRIQQVVRGDSAAYFCASSPTGTETQYFGPGTRLLVL.

The chain combines TRBV7-9 with TRBJ1-5; 7 positions match TRBD1. V lost 1 base, J lost 7 bases, and 4 bases stayed unmatched. Looked up from germline, CDR1 is SEHNR and CDR2 is FQNEAQ (reference sequence). The CDR3 sequence is 14 residues long. CDR3 sequence: CASSLEGGQQPQHF. The DNA of the CDR3 is TGTGCCAGCAGCTTAGAAGGGGGACAGCAGCCCCAGCATTTT.

This rearrangement joins TRBV4-2 to TRBJ2-1, with a possible D match to TRBD2 (6 bases). Looked up from germline, CDR1 is LGHNA and CDR2 is YNFKEQ. The CDR3 totals 14 residues. Trimming removed 4 bases from V and 8 bases from J, with 15 bases in between. CDR3 DNA: TGTGCCAGCAGCCCTCCGGCGGGGAGCGATGAGCAGTTCTTC. It is translated as CASSPPAGSDEQFF.

This chain joins TRBV11-3 and TRBJ2-2, with 13 bases fitting TRBD2. Germline lookup yields CDR1 SGHNT and CDR2 YENEEA. This CDR3 has 19 amino acids. V was pared by 3 bases and J by 9 bases, with 16 bases of the junction left unmatched. The CDR3 DNA reads TGTGCCAGCAGCTTTGACCCCGGGACTAGCGGGACGAATTTACGGGAGCTGTTTTTT. It encodes CASSFDPGTSGTNLRELFF.

V is TRBV9 and J is TRBJ2-2; D remains unclear. V lost 7 bases and J lost 0, with 7 bases in between. There are 13 residues in the CDR3. The germline V gene has CDR1 SGDLS and CDR2 YYNGEE. CDR3 amino acids: CASCLTNTGELFF. The DNA for the CDR3 is TGTGCCAGCTGTCTTACGAACACCGGGGAGCTGTTTTTT.

The chain links TRBV7-6 to TRBJ2-1; D not resolved. CDR1 is SGHVS, CDR2 FNYEAQ, per germline. Trimming removed 7 bases from V and 5 bases from J, with 15 bases in between. The CDR3 has 14 residues. DNA for the CDR3: TGTGCCAGCAACGAGTTTAGCCGAAACAATGAGCAGTTCTTC. Its translation is CASNEFSRNNEQFF.